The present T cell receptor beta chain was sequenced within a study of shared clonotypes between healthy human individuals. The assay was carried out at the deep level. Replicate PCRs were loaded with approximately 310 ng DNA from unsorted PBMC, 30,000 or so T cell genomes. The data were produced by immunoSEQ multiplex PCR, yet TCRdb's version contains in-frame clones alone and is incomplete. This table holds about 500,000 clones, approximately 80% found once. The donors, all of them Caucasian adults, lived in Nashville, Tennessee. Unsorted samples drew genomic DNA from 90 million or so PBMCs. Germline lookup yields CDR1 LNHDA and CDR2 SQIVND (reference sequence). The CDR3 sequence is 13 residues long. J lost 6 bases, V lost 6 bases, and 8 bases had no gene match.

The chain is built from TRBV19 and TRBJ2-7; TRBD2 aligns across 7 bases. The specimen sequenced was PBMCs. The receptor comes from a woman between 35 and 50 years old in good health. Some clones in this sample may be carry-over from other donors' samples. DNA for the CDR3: TGTGCCAGTAGCGGGAGGTTTTCAAGCGAGCAGTACTTC. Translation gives CASSGRFSSEQYF.